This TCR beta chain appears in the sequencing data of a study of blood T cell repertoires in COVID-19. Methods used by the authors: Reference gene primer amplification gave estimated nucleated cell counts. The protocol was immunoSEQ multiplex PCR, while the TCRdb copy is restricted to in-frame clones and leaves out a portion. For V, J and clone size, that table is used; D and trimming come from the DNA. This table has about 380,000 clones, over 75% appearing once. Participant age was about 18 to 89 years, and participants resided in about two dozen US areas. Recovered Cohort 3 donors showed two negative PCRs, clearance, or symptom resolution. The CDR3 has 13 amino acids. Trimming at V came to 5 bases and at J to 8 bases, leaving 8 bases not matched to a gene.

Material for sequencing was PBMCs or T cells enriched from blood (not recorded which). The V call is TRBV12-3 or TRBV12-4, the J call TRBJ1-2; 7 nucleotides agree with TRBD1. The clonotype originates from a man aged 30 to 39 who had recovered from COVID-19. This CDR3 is CASSTGTDVGYTF. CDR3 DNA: TGTGCCAGCAGTACCGGGACAGACGTGGGCTACACCTTC.